Below are 23 T cell receptor beta chains sequenced from a single sample in a study of blood T cell repertoires in COVID-19. Some clones are missing from TCRdb's copy, which holds only in-frame ones; the method was immunoSEQ multiplex PCR. This sample has some 6,600 clones, with 70% to 90% found just once. Sequenced sample: peripheral blood. Every receptor here comes from a human donor in a cohort sampled during active COVID-19. The donor label of this sample is uncertain.

This clone has a single count. The J gene is TRBJ2-3, the V gene TRBV7-3; 10 bases align to TRBD2. The CDR3 contains 16 residues. With 2 bases clipped from V and 3 bases from J, the junction kept 5 bases outside the gene matches. The V gene's germline CDR1 is SGHTA and CDR2 FQGTGA. The chain's CDR3 is CASSLGASGGTDTQYF. For the CDR3, the DNA is TGTGCCAGCAGCTTAGGGGCTAGCGGGGGTACAGATACGCAGTATTTT.

This chain links TRBV5-8 with TRBJ2-1, with D possibly being TRBD1 (6 bases). The CDR3 contains 15 residues. V was shortened by 5 bases and J by 4 bases, with 16 bases between the two germline ends. In germline, CDR1 is SGHTS, CDR2 YDEGEE. CDR3 coding DNA: TGTGCCAGCAGTTGGGGGCAGGGGCTATACAATGAGCAGTTCTTC. This gives the protein CASSWGQGLYNEQFF.

CDR3 in amino acids: CASSEFGLEEPQYF. The CDR3 DNA sequence: TGTGCCAGCAGTGAATTTGGGTTGGAGGAACCCCAGTACTTC. The chain has TRBV25-1 and TRBJ2-5, with D tentatively TRBD2 (5 bases). The CDR3 length is 14 residues. V lost 1 base, J lost 9 bases, and 15 bases lay in between. From germline, CDR1 is MGHDK and CDR2 SYGVNS.

This chain joins TRBV13 and TRBJ2-2; D unresolved. The V and J ends lost 0 bases and 0 bases respectively, with 17 bases between them. The CDR3 is 19 residues long. CDR1 is PRHDT and CDR2 is FYEKMQ in the germline V gene (reference sequence). In DNA form, the CDR3 reads TGTGCCAGCAGCTTAGGTTTCCCCCTCCGCGATCCGAACACCGGGGAGCTGTTTTTT. Translating gives CASSLGFPLRDPNTGELFF.

This chain links TRBV6-5 with TRBJ2-3; TRBD2 is a possible D gene (6 bases). The germline V gene has CDR1 MNHEY and CDR2 SVGAGI. This CDR3 region has 13 residues. The V and J ends lost 10 bases and 0 bases respectively, with 11 bases between them. CDR3 sequence: CATSRGSTDTQYF. For the CDR3, the DNA is TGTGCCACTTCGCGGGGTAGCACAGATACGCAGTATTTT.

This chain links TRBV10-2 with TRBJ2-1; 14 bases are a match to TRBD2. V lost 2 bases, J lost 9 bases, and 6 bases stayed unmatched. The CDR3 contains 16 residues. CDR1 is WSHSY and CDR2 is SAAADI in the germline V gene. The CDR3 coding sequence is TGCGCCAGCAGTGAGAAGACTAGCGGGAGGGCCGGTGAGCAGTTCTTC. This encodes CASSEKTSGRAGEQFF.

This clone occurred once. The chain has TRBV27 and TRBJ2-7, with a tentative D call TRBD2 (5 bases). Germline values: CDR1 MNHEY, CDR2 SMNVEV (reference sequence). V lost 6 bases and J lost 4, with 13 bases in between. CDR3 length: 13 residues. CDR3 residues: CASSLLGKYEQYF. The CDR3, as DNA: TGTGCCAGCAGCTTACTCGGGAAATACGAGCAGTACTTC.

The rearrangement joins TRBV6-6 to TRBJ2-7, with D unresolved. This CDR3 has 13 residues. V was pared by 7 bases and J by 2 bases, with 12 bases between. Per germline, CDR1 MNHNY and CDR2 SVGAGI (reference sequence). In DNA form, the CDR3 reads TGTGCCAGCAACTTATACCAAACCTACGAGCAGTACTTC. Translated, it gives CASNLYQTYEQYF.

This chain uses TRBV19 with TRBJ2-3; the D is unclear. The CDR3 is made up of 13 amino acids. With 0 bases removed from V and 6 bases from J, the gap between germline ends came to 7 bases. The germline CDR1 and CDR2 sequences are LNHDA and SQIVND (reference sequence). The CDR3 spells CASSIEASDTQYF. Here the CDR3 DNA reads TGTGCCAGTAGTATAGAAGCTTCGGATACGCAGTATTTT.

This clone appeared once. The chain couples TRBV19 to TRBJ1-1; the D is unclear. Germline CDR1 LNHDA, CDR2 SQIVND (reference sequence). This CDR3 is 15 amino acids long. Trimming took 4 bases from V and 0 from J, leaving 12 bases between them. The CDR3 here is CASSNGLVLNTEAFF. In nucleotides, the CDR3 is TGTGCCAGTAGTAACGGACTGGTCCTGAACACTGAAGCTTTCTTT.

J is TRBJ2-7 and V is TRBV12-3 or TRBV12-4; D might be TRBD1 (6 bases). V was pared by 5 bases and J by 4 bases, with 9 bases between. CDR3 length: 12 amino acids. The CDR3 region is CASSPGEYEQYF. The CDR3 DNA follows: TGTGCCAGCAGTCCAGGGGAATACGAGCAGTACTTC.

V is TRBV9 and J is TRBJ2-3, with 7 nucleotides matching TRBD2. There are 14 residues in the CDR3. The ends lost 4 bases at V and 6 bases at J; junction bases unmatched: 8. CDR1 and CDR2 from the germline V gene are SGDLS and YYNGEE. This CDR3 reads CASSPTSLVDTQYF. The CDR3 DNA reads TGTGCCAGCAGCCCGACTAGCTTGGTGGATACGCAGTATTTT.

The J gene is TRBJ2-1, the V gene TRBV7-9; 11 bases fit TRBD2. Trimming at V came to 6 bases and at J to 7 bases, leaving 11 bases not matched to a gene. The CDR3 loop spans 16 amino acids. Germline V gene data show CDR1 as SEHNR and CDR2 as FQNEAQ (reference sequence). The CDR3 sequence is CASRHSGGAFRNEQFF. The CDR3 coding sequence is TGTGCCAGCAGACATAGCGGGGGGGCTTTTCGGAATGAGCAGTTCTTC.

This clone appeared once. J is TRBJ1-5 and V is TRBV28; no definite D call. Trimming took 7 bases from V and 2 from J, leaving 12 bases between them. The CDR3 length is 14 residues. The V gene's germline CDR1 is MDHEN and CDR2 SYDVKM. CDR3 amino acids: CASTHLLGNQPQHF. As DNA, the CDR3 is TGTGCCAGCACCCACCTATTGGGCAATCAGCCCCAGCATTTT.

J is TRBJ2-5 and V is TRBV29-1; no definite D call. The V end was cut by 4 bases, the J end by 4 bases, with 16 bases between. Germline CDR1 and CDR2: SQVTM and ANQGSEA. There are 14 residues in the CDR3. CDR3 protein: CSVVSAASRETQYF. DNA for the CDR3: TGCAGCGTTGTAAGTGCGGCATCTCGAGAGACCCAGTACTTC. The full variable domain, its missing parts supplied by reference TRBV29-1 and TRBJ2-5, is SAVISQKPSRDICQRGTSLTIQCQVDSQVTMMFWYRQQPGQSLTLIATANQGSEATYESGFVIDKFPISRPNLTFSTLTVSNMSPEDSSIYLCSVVSAASRETQYFGPGTRLLVL.

This clone was recorded only once. This rearrangement joins TRBV24-1 to TRBJ2-2; D is possibly TRBD2 (5 bases). The CDR3 covers 15 residues. Germline V gives CDR1 KGHDR, CDR2 SFDVKD. Trimming took 0 bases from V and 3 from J, leaving 7 bases between them. The DNA of the CDR3 is TGTGCCACCAGTGATTTGCGGCGGGACACCGGGGAGCTGTTTTTT. Translation gives CATSDLRRDTGELFF.

This chain links TRBV6-1 with TRBJ2-3, with 15 bases aligning to TRBD2. With 4 bases clipped from V and 6 bases from J, the junction kept 14 bases outside the gene matches. CDR1 and CDR2 (germline): MNHNS, SASEGT. CDR3 size: 19 residues. CDR3 in DNA: TGTGCCAGCAGTGCGCCCGGGACTAGCGGGAGGAGGGATGTTGATACGCAGTATTTT. Residues: CASSAPGTSGRRDVDTQYF.

V and J are TRBV28 and TRBJ1-2; perhaps TRBD1 as D (5 bases). CDR1 MDHEN and CDR2 SYDVKM come from the germline V gene. Trimming took 2 bases from V and 5 from J, leaving 6 bases between them. The CDR3 loop spans 12 amino acids. The CDR3 coding sequence is TGTGCCAGCAGTTTACGGGGGTATGGCTACACCTTC. This encodes CASSLRGYGYTF.

V gene TRBV27 combines with J gene TRBJ1-1; TRBD1 matches 7 bases. The CDR3 covers 21 residues. V gave up 3 bases and J gave up 3 bases; unmatched junction bases: 25. CDR1 MNHEY and CDR2 SMNVEV come from the germline V gene (reference sequence). In DNA form, the CDR3 reads TGTGCCAGCAGTTTGGGGCCCTGGCAGGGGGGTCCCATGAACACGGACACTGAAGCTTTCTTT. It yields the protein CASSLGPWQGGPMNTDTEAFF.

The rearrangement uses TRBV4-1 and TRBJ2-2; 8 bases are shared with TRBD1. V lost 1 base to trimming and J lost 6 bases; unmatched junction nucleotides: 7. The germline V gene encodes CDR1 MGHRA and CDR2 YSYEKL. The CDR3 totals 16 residues. Here the CDR3 reads CASSQGLARGPGELFF. CDR3 in DNA: TGCGCCAGCAGCCAAGGCTTAGCCAGGGGGCCCGGGGAGCTGTTTTTT.

The chain couples TRBV6-5 to TRBJ2-7; 8 positions match TRBD1. Germline loops: CDR1 MNHEY, CDR2 SVGAGI. With 0 bases clipped from V and 5 bases from J, the junction kept 6 bases outside the gene matches. The CDR3 is made up of 15 amino acids. This CDR3 is CASSYSRDRGHEQYF. In DNA, the CDR3 is TGTGCCAGCAGTTACTCGCGCGACAGGGGCCACGAGCAGTACTTC.

The chain couples TRBV5-1 to TRBJ2-2; a weak D match, TRBD2 (7 bases). The germline CDR1 and CDR2 sequences are SGHRS and YFSETQ. Trimming removed 3 bases at V and 6 bases at J, with 12 bases between. CDR3 length equals 14 residues. CDR3 coding DNA: TGCGCCAGCAGCTGGGGAGGGGGACCCGGGGAGCTGTTTTTT. It is translated as CASSWGGGPGELFF.

The genes are TRBV15 and TRBJ1-5; tentatively, D is TRBD1 (6 bases). The length of the CDR3 is 16 residues. Germline-derived CDR1 and CDR2 are LNHNV and YYDKDF (reference sequence). Trimming took off 1 base at V and 3 bases at J, with 13 bases between the two ends. The DNA for the CDR3 is TGTGCCACCAGCAGAGCTGGGGGCACCATCAATCAGCCCCAGCATTTT. Residues: CATSRAGGTINQPQHF.